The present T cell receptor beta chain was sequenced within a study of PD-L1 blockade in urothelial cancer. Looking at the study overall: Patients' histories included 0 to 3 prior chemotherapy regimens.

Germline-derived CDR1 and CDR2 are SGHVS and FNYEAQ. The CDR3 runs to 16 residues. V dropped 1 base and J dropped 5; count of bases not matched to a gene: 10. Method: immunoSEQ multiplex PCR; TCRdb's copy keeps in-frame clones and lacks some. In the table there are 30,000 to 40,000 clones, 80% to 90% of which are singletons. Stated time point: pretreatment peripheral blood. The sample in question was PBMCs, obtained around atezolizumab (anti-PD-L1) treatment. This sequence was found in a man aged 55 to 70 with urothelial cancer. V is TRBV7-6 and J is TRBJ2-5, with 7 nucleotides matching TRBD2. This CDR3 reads CASSLGGAGVPETQYF. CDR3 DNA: TGTGCCAGCAGCTTAGGCGGGGCGGGGGTCCCCGAGACCCAGTACTTC.